These 3 T cell receptor beta chains originate from one sample sequenced in a study of CD8+ T cells in alopecia areata. cDNA reverse transcribed from extracted RNA served as the sequencing template. Generated by immunoSEQ multiplex PCR, the TCRdb table keeps only in-frame clones and is missing some. Seen here are 150,000 to 200,000 clones, around three fifths observed once, and the top ten hold under 1.2%. Noted treatment: oral pan-JAK inhibitor, 5-10 mg twice daily. Material: CD4+ T cells sorted from blood, obtained at week 24, from a patient treated with tofacitinib. All receptors derive from a human donor with alopecia areata.

J is TRBJ1-5 and V is TRBV5-1, with D uncertain. The CDR3 is made up of 15 amino acids. Per germline, CDR1 SGHRS and CDR2 YFSETQ. V lost 4 bases and J lost 0, with 11 bases in between. The CDR3 region has the DNA TGCGCCAGCAGCCCCGACGGATATAGCAATCAGCCCCAGCATTTT. This sequence encodes CASSPDGYSNQPQHF.

This clone appeared a single time. The chain links TRBV29-1 to TRBJ1-1; unclear D gene. The germline V gene encodes CDR1 SQVTM and CDR2 ANQGSEA. The CDR3 is 14 residues long. The V end was cut by 5 bases, the J end by 4 bases, with 17 bases between. Written as DNA, the CDR3 is TGCAGCGTTAGGTTGAAGGGAGGATCCACTGAAGCTTTCTTT. Translation gives CSVRLKGGSTEAFF. Full variable domain (outside the CDR3, taken from reference TRBV29-1 and TRBJ1-1): SAVISQKPSRDICQRGTSLTIQCQVDSQVTMMFWYRQQPGQSLTLIATANQGSEATYESGFVIDKFPISRPNLTFSTLTVSNMSPEDSSIYLCSVRLKGGSTEAFFGQGTRLTVV.

V is TRBV19 and J is TRBJ2-5; 7 bases align to TRBD2. CDR3 length: 13 amino acids. In germline, CDR1 is LNHDA, CDR2 SQIVND (reference sequence). After removal of 10 bases from V and 0 bases from J, the junction contained 5 bases not matched to a gene. CDR3 protein: CATQRGNQETQYF. The CDR3 DNA is TGTGCCACCCAGCGGGGCAACCAAGAGACCCAGTACTTC. The full variable domain, its missing parts supplied by reference TRBV19 and TRBJ2-5, is DGGITQSPKYLFRKEGQNVTLSCEQNLNHDAMYWYRQDPGQGLRLIYYSQIVNDFQKGDIAEGYSVSREKKESFPLTVTSAQKNPTAFYLCATQRGNQETQYFGPGTRLLVL.